These 27 T cell receptor beta chains came from one sample sequenced in a study of neurological immune-mediated disorders. Time point indicated: longitudinal time-point 1 (baseline). Each CDR3 protein gets one entry after TCRdb re-called the 5' RACE reads with MiXCR. This sample has fewer than 90,000 distinct CDR3 sequences, with 10% found just once. Sequenced material: PBMCs. These receptors were taken from a man aged 30-40 years in good health.

Turning to this clonotype: The germline gene is not matched at one end of the junction; a read error may be the cause. The chain links TRBV4-2 to TRBJ2-3, with D tentatively TRBD2 (6 bases). The germline V gene encodes CDR1 LGHNA and CDR2 YNFKEQ. This CDR3 has 15 residues. The CDR3 DNA reads TGTGCCAACAGCCAAGACCCCCTGCGGGAAGATACGCAGTATTTT. Residues: CANSQDPLREDTQYF.

Comment on this clonotype: A read error may produce the germline difference seen at one junction end. This CDR3 reads CASSSPSTDMQYF. The CDR3 region has the DNA TGTGCCAGCAGTTCCCCCAGCACAGATATGCAGTATTTT. The chain joins TRBV28 to TRBJ2-3, with D hard to call. The germline CDR1 and CDR2 sequences are MDHEN and SYDVKM. This CDR3 spans 13 amino acids.

This clonotype appeared many times. The V call is TRBV7-9, the J call TRBJ2-2; possibly TRBD1 for D (6 bases). There are 14 residues in the CDR3. The V gene lost 5 bases and the J gene lost 1 base, with 8 bases spanning the gap. In germline, CDR1 is SEHNR, CDR2 FQNEAQ (reference sequence). CDR3 sequence reads: CASSNRENTGELFF. Written as DNA, the CDR3 is TGTGCCAGCAGCAACAGGGAGAACACCGGGGAGCTGTTTTTT. Looking up the rest from reference TRBV7-9 and TRBJ2-2 gives the full variable domain: DTGVSQNPRHKITKRGQNVTFRCDPISEHNRLYWYRQTLGQGPEFLTYFQNEAQLEKSRLLSDRFSAERPKGSFSTLEIQRTEQGDSAMYLCASSNRENTGELFFGEGSRLTVL.

About this clonotype: Because it lacks the conserved phenylalanine or tryptophan at the end, this CDR3 is likely a read error. V and J are TRBV7-9 and TRBJ2-6; no clear D. The CDR3 has 12 residues. With 11 bases removed from V and 11 bases from J, the gap between germline ends came to 16 bases. Germline V lookup: CDR1 SEHNR, CDR2 FQNEAQ (reference sequence). The CDR3 DNA reads TGTGCCGTGCTAAGGATCGCCGACGTCCTGACTTCC. It codes for CAVLRIADVLTS.

The table lists this clonotype with many counts. V and J are TRBV14 and TRBJ1-2; tentatively, D is TRBD1 (6 bases). The ends were cut back, 4 bases at V and 7 bases at J, with 10 bases in the middle. CDR3 length: 12 residues. CDR1 and CDR2 from the germline V gene are SGHDN and FVKESK. The CDR3 DNA sequence: TGTGCCAGCAGCCCCGGACAGTTTGGCTACACCTTC. Residues: CASSPGQFGYTF.

Regarding this clonotype: A much larger clone lies a single base off, so this may be a read error. The CDR3 sequence: CSVVGPSNTGELFF. The CDR3 DNA follows: TGCAGCGTTGTTGGTCCTAGTAACACCGGGGAGCTGTTTTTT. This chain joins TRBV29-1 and TRBJ2-2; D unclear. The CDR3 has 14 residues. Germline V gene lookup returns CDR1 SQVTM and CDR2 ANQGSEA. V was trimmed by 4 bases and J by 2 bases, leaving 11 bases between them.

This clonotype has at least ten counts. The chain carries TRBV7-3 and TRBJ2-2; D remains ambiguous. The V and J ends lost 2 bases and 6 bases respectively, with 7 bases between them. CDR3 length: 13 amino acids. Germline values: CDR1 SGHTA, CDR2 FQGTGA. The CDR3 coding sequence is TGTGCCAGCAGCTTACAGGTGCCCGGGGAGCTGTTTTTT. Residues: CASSLQVPGELFF.

At least ten counts were recorded for this clonotype. The chain links TRBV14 to TRBJ1-6; a possible D gene is TRBD1 (5 bases). Trimming left V 0 bases short and J 9 bases short, with 15 bases between. The CDR3 runs 16 residues. CDR1 and CDR2 (germline): SGHDN, FVKESK. The CDR3 DNA follows: TGTGCCAGCAGCCAAGAGGGGAGACAGTGGGGTTCACCCCTCCACTTT. Its translation is CASSQEGRQWGSPLHF.

As to this clonotype: This clone may be a read error of a much larger clone one base away. The conserved phenylalanine or tryptophan normally closing the CDR3 is absent here, so this likely arose from a read error. The CDR3 DNA is TGTGCCAGCAGCTCGGGACTAGCAAAATGGGAGCAGTACTTA. Amino acid sequence: CASSSGLAKWEQYL. J is TRBJ2-7 and V is TRBV7-8; 9 positions match TRBD2. This CDR3 has 14 amino acids. The junction had 8 bases not matched to a gene; V was cut back by 4 bases and J by 7 bases. Germline V gives CDR1 SGHVS, CDR2 FQNEAQ.

The chain combines TRBV20-1 with TRBJ2-7; a weak D match, TRBD1 (6 bases). Trimming pared 7 bases from V and 2 bases from J, leaving 15 bases between. The CDR3 is 13 amino acids. The V gene's germline CDR1 is DFQATT and CDR2 SNEGSKA (reference sequence). The CDR3 nucleotides are TGCAGTGATAGGAAGACAGGAACCTACGAGCAGTACTTC. Translating gives CSDRKTGTYEQYF.

This clonotype was recorded at least ten times. The V call is TRBV28, the J call TRBJ1-1; 7 bases line up with TRBD1. Germline CDR1 MDHEN, CDR2 SYDVKM. The CDR3 covers 15 residues. J was trimmed by 1 base and V by 5 bases; bases with no gene match: 7. As DNA, the CDR3 is TGTGCCAGCAGTCCCCTCGGACAGGCGAACACTGAAGCTTTCTTT. Amino acid sequence: CASSPLGQANTEAFF.

This clonotype was detected ten times or more. The CDR3 nucleotides are TGCGCCAGCAGCCCAGGACAGGCTTTGAACACTGAAGCTTTCTTT. It is translated as CASSPGQALNTEAFF. V usage is TRBV5-1 and J usage is TRBJ1-1; TRBD1 aligns across 7 bases. This CDR3 is built from 15 residues. Germline trimming cut 4 bases from V and 0 bases from J; bases unmatched to any gene: 6. Germline loops: CDR1 SGHRS, CDR2 YFSETQ.

This clonotype was seen ten or more times. V is TRBV10-3 and J is TRBJ1-6; 7 bases fit TRBD1. Germline CDR1 reads ENHRY; CDR2 reads SYGVKD. V dropped 0 bases and J dropped 10; count of bases not matched to a gene: 3. The CDR3 extends over 14 amino acids. CDR3 amino acids: CAISESGGKSPLHF. DNA for the CDR3: TGTGCCATCAGTGAGTCAGGGGGCAAATCACCCCTCCACTTT.

This clonotype was seen a handful of times. The V gene is TRBV6-2 or TRBV6-3, the J gene TRBJ2-2, with a possible D match to TRBD2 (6 bases). The V gene's germline CDR1 is MNHEY and CDR2 SVGEGT. Trimming removed 7 bases from V and 6 bases from J, with 12 bases in between. This CDR3 region has 13 residues. The CDR3, as DNA: TGTGCCAGCAACCTGGGGGGAGCCGGGGAGCTGTTTTTT. Its protein is CASNLGGAGELFF.

As regards this clonotype: A much larger clone sits a single nucleotide away, making a read error possible. V gene TRBV14 combines with J gene TRBJ2-3; D gene ambiguous. This CDR3 spans 17 amino acids. Germline V CDR1 and CDR2: SGHDN, FVKESK. V dropped 1 base and J dropped 2 bases, with 16 bases sitting between them. The CDR3, as DNA: TGTGCCAGCAGCCAAGTAGCCGGACGACCAGACACAGATACGCAGTATTTT. This sequence encodes CASSQVAGRPDTDTQYF.

This clonotype appeared many times. The chain employs TRBV29-1 and TRBJ2-7; tentatively, D is TRBD2 (5 bases). The germline CDR1 and CDR2 sequences are SQVTM and ANQGSEA. V dropped 7 bases and J dropped 0 bases, with 13 bases sitting between them. The CDR3 is 13 amino acids. CDR3 sequence (DNA): TGCAGCGCCCACACCGGGGTCTCCTACGAGCAGTACTTC. Its translation is CSAHTGVSYEQYF.

This clonotype was counted many times. The chain is built from TRBV12-3 or TRBV12-4 and TRBJ2-1; D is perhaps TRBD1 (5 bases). Trimming pared 3 bases from V and 10 bases from J, leaving 19 bases between. The CDR3 spans 15 residues. As DNA, the CDR3 is TGTGCCAGCAGTTTGTATGGGGCATCCACAACGGAGCAGTTCTTC. As protein: CASSLYGASTTEQFF.

This clonotype was found many times. The chain recombines TRBV15 with TRBJ2-5; no firm D call. V was pared by 2 bases and J by 1 base, with 11 bases between. Germline CDR1 and CDR2: LNHNV and YYDKDF (reference sequence). The CDR3 is 15 amino acids. The CDR3 here is CATSRIGNPQETQYF. Written as DNA, the CDR3 is TGTGCCACCAGCAGAATAGGAAACCCCCAAGAGACCCAGTACTTC.

The table lists this clonotype with many counts. The chain is built from TRBV4-1 and TRBJ2-7; 12 bases are shared with TRBD2. The ends lost 1 base at V and 2 bases at J; junction bases unmatched: 12. From germline, CDR1 is MGHRA and CDR2 YSYEKL. The CDR3 sequence is 19 residues long. DNA of the CDR3: TGCGCCAGCAGCCAAGTAAGGGGTCTAGCGGGAGGGAAGGCCTACGAGCAGTACTTC. Translating it yields CASSQVRGLAGGKAYEQYF.

This clonotype was counted at least ten times. This chain uses TRBV5-1 with TRBJ2-3, with D possibly TRBD2 on 7 matching bases. Germline V gene data show CDR1 as SGHRS and CDR2 as YFSETQ. There are 15 residues in the CDR3. The ends were cut back, 4 bases at V and 6 bases at J, with 18 bases in the middle. The CDR3 spells CASSGGASGVDTQYF. The DNA of the CDR3 is TGCGCCAGCAGCGGGGGGGCTAGCGGAGTGGATACGCAGTATTTT.

This clonotype was found many times. The chain uses TRBV5-1 and TRBJ1-2; the D gene is possibly TRBD1 (5 bases). V was cut by 6 bases and J by 2 bases, with 11 bases left in between. This CDR3 comprises 13 residues. Germline V CDR1 and CDR2: SGHRS, YFSETQ. DNA for the CDR3: TGCGCCAGCACCAGGGACCTCAACTATGGCTACACCTTC. Protein sequence: CASTRDLNYGYTF.

This clonotype was seen ten or more times. The V call is TRBV27, the J call TRBJ1-1; a possible D gene is TRBD1 (5 bases). From germline, CDR1 is MNHEY and CDR2 SMNVEV (reference sequence). Deletions cut 3 bases from V and 2 bases from J, with 7 bases between. This CDR3 region has 13 residues. The CDR3 sequence is CASSLGENTEAFF. The DNA for the CDR3 is TGTGCCAGCAGTTTGGGGGAAAACACTGAAGCTTTCTTT.

This clonotype has a count of ten or more. This chain joins TRBV20-1 and TRBJ1-1; 10 positions match TRBD1. Germline assignment: CDR1 DFQATT and CDR2 SNEGSKA (reference sequence). V trimming: 6 bases; J trimming: 4 bases; junction bases outside the gene matches: 5. The CDR3 length is 13 residues. CDR3 coding DNA: TGCAGTGCCCCCAGGACAGGGGGCACTGAAGCTTTCTTT. It yields the protein CSAPRTGGTEAFF.

This clonotype came up many times. The chain links TRBV12-3 or TRBV12-4 to TRBJ1-4; TRBD1 matches at 7 bases. V gave up 8 bases and J gave up 5 bases; unmatched junction bases: 8. The CDR3 contains 14 residues. CDR3 protein: CASGNPGQNEKLFF. CDR3 bases: TGTGCCAGCGGGAATCCGGGACAGAATGAAAAACTGTTTTTT.

The gene calls are TRBV9 and TRBJ1-5; tentatively, D is TRBD1 (5 bases). Germline CDR1 is SGDLS and CDR2 is YYNGEE. This CDR3 spans 15 amino acids. The V end lost 4 bases, the J end lost 1 base, and 12 bases lay between the germline ends. The CDR3 nucleotides are TGTGCCAGCAGCAGAACAGGTTGGAGCAATCAGCCCCAGCATTTT. This codes for CASSRTGWSNQPQHF.

This clonotype has ten or more counts. This chain uses TRBV20-1 with TRBJ1-5; D is perhaps TRBD1 (6 bases). Germline CDR1 reads DFQATT; CDR2 reads SNEGSKA (reference sequence). Trimming pared 3 bases from V and 6 bases from J, leaving 18 bases between. The CDR3 sequence is 15 residues long. In DNA, the CDR3 is TGCAGTGCTAGTTCCAGGGGCTTGGGTAGTCAGCCCCAGCATTTT. It is translated as CSASSRGLGSQPQHF.

A remark on this clonotype: Germline and junction disagree at one end, which may indicate a read error. This rearrangement joins TRBV27 to TRBJ2-2, with D unclear. CDR1 and CDR2 from the germline V gene are MNHEY and SMNVEV (reference sequence). CDR3 length equals 15 residues. The CDR3 loop reads CASSISQMNTGELFF. Written as DNA, the CDR3 is TGTGCCAGCAGTATATCACAGATGAACACCGGTGAGCTGTTTTTT.